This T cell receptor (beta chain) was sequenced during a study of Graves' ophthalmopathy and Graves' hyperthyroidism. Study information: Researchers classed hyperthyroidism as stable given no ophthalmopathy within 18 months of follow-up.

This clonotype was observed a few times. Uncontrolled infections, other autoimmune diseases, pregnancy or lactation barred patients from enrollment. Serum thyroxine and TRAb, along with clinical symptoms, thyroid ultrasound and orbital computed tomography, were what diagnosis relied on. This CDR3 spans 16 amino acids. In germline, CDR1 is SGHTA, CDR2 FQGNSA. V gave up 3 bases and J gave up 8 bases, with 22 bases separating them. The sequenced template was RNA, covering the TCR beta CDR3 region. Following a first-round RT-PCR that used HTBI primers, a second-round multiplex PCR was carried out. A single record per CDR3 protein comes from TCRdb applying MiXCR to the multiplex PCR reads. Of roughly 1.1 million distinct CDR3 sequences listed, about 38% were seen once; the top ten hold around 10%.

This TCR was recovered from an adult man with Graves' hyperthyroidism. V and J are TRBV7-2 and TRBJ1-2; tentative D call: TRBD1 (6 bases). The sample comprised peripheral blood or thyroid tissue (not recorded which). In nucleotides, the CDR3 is TGTGCCAGCAGCTTCCTGGACCCGGGAAAAAGGGGGGGCTACACCTTC. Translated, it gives CASSFLDPGKRGGYTF. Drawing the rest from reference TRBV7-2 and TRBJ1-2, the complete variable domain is GAGVSQSPSNKVTEKGKDVELRCDPISGHTALYWYRQSLGQGLEFLIYFQGNSAPDKSGLPSDRFSAERTGGSVSTLTIQRTQQEDSAVYLCASSFLDPGKRGGYTFGSGTRLTVV.